Listed below are T cell receptor beta chains from one sample, sequenced in a study of early stage breast cancer tumors. Profiling relied on immunoSEQ multiplex PCR, and the TCRdb table lists in-frame clones only, not all of them. The sample consists of 30,000 to 40,000 clones, 70% to 85% of them appearing once. The sequenced sample was blood. The source of these receptors is a person between 55 and 69 years old with breast cancer. CDR3s include the opening cysteine and the closing phenylalanine or tryptophan. Each record gives: clone size, D gene, J gene, V gene, CDR3 protein, CDR3 DNA. The D gene is left open where the match is weak. A clone size is listed for some rows: how often the clone was seen (once, few, many), or a class if it is expanded.

clone_size: -; d_call: -; j_call: TRBJ1-2; v_call: TRBV7-9; cdr3_aa: CASSPVSRTFGGYTF; cdr3_nt: TGTGCCAGCAGCCCGGTATCTAGGACCTTCGGTGGCTACACCTTC
clone_size: -; d_call: TRBD1; j_call: TRBJ2-5; v_call: TRBV27; cdr3_aa: CASSFLRQGETQYF; cdr3_nt: TGTGCCAGCAGTTTTCTTCGACAGGGTGAGACCCAGTACTTC
clone_size: -; d_call: -; j_call: TRBJ2-3; v_call: TRBV9; cdr3_aa: CASSVDGRAEDTQYF; cdr3_nt: TGTGCCAGCAGCGTAGACGGCAGGGCTGAAGATACGCAGTATTTT
clone_size: -; d_call: -; j_call: TRBJ2-7; v_call: TRBV5-1; cdr3_aa: CASSVDSTVFEQYF; cdr3_nt: TGCGCCAGCAGCGTGGACAGTACCGTCTTCGAGCAGTACTTC
clone_size: -; d_call: -; j_call: TRBJ2-5; v_call: TRBV7-2; cdr3_aa: CASSFKGSKTQYF; cdr3_nt: TGTGCCAGCAGCTTTAAGGGCAGTAAGACCCAGTACTTC
clone_size: -; d_call: -; j_call: TRBJ1-2; v_call: TRBV19; cdr3_aa: CASSIWGRESGGYTF; cdr3_nt: TGTGCCAGTAGTATATGGGGCAGGGAGTCGGGTGGCTACACCTTC
clone_size: -; d_call: -; j_call: TRBJ2-2; v_call: TRBV19; cdr3_aa: CASSINGRTGELFF; cdr3_nt: TGTGCCAGTAGTATTAACGGGCGGACCGGGGAGCTGTTTTTT
clone_size: -; d_call: -; j_call: TRBJ2-7; v_call: TRBV6-5; cdr3_aa: CASSYSGTAIYEQYF; cdr3_nt: TGTGCCAGCAGTTACTCAGGTACGGCGATCTACGAGCAGTACTTC
clone_size: -; d_call: TRBD1; j_call: TRBJ2-7; v_call: TRBV27; cdr3_aa: CASSLSQGARTYEQYF; cdr3_nt: TGTGCCAGCAGTTTATCTCAGGGGGCGAGGACCTACGAGCAGTACTTC
clone_size: -; d_call: -; j_call: TRBJ1-1; v_call: TRBV18; cdr3_aa: CASSPQGKPTEAFF; cdr3_nt: TGTGCCAGCTCACCCCAGGGGAAGCCCACTGAAGCTTTCTTT
clone_size: -; d_call: -; j_call: TRBJ1-1; v_call: TRBV7-9; cdr3_aa: CASSLAQGNTEAFF; cdr3_nt: TGTGCCAGCAGCTTAGCCCAGGGGAACACTGAAGCTTTCTTT
clone_size: -; d_call: -; j_call: TRBJ2-3; v_call: TRBV5-1; cdr3_aa: CASSLGSGRTDTQYF; cdr3_nt: TGCGCCAGCAGCTTGGGGAGCGGACGCACAGATACGCAGTATTTT
clone_size: -; d_call: -; j_call: TRBJ1-5; v_call: TRBV19; cdr3_aa: CASSRGGTMGRISNQPQHF; cdr3_nt: TGTGCCAGTAGTAGGGGCGGGACAATGGGCAGAATAAGCAATCAGCCCCAGCATTTT
clone_size: -; d_call: -; j_call: TRBJ1-2; v_call: TRBV6-6; cdr3_aa: CASSYPGTSNYGYTF; cdr3_nt: TGTGCCAGCAGTTACCCCGGGACATCAAACTATGGCTACACCTTC
clone_size: -; d_call: -; j_call: TRBJ2-7; v_call: TRBV6-1; cdr3_aa: CASRDSVGRQILSF; cdr3_nt: TGTGCCAGCAGGGATTCTGTTGGGAGGCAAATCTTATCCTTC
clone_size: -; d_call: TRBD1; j_call: TRBJ1-1; v_call: TRBV4-1; cdr3_aa: CASSQEGDSEAFF; cdr3_nt: TGCGCCAGCAGCCAAGAGGGGGACAGTGAAGCTTTCTTT
clone_size: few; d_call: -; j_call: TRBJ2-7; v_call: TRBV5-6; cdr3_aa: CASSFGGEQYF; cdr3_nt: TGTGCCAGCAGCTTTGGGGGCGAGCAGTACTTC
clone_size: -; d_call: -; j_call: TRBJ2-3; v_call: TRBV7-8; cdr3_aa: CASTLAGSTDTQYF; cdr3_nt: TGTGCCAGCACCCTGGCCGGAAGCACAGATACGCAGTATTTT